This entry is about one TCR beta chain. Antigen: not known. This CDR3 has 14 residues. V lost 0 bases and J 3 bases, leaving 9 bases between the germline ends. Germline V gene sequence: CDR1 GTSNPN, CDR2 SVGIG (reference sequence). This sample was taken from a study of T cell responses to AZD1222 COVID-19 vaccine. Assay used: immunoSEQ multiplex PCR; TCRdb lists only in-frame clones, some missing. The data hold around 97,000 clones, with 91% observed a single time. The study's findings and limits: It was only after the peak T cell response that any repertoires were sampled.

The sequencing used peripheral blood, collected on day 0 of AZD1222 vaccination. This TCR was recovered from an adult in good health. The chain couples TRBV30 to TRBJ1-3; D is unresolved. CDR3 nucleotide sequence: TGTGCCTGGAGTGTCCCGGGTGGTGGAAACACCATATATTTT. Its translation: CAWSVPGGGNTIYF.